What follows are 24 T cell receptor beta chains derived from one specimen sequenced in a study of T cell changes during pregnancy in multiple sclerosis. Sequenced by immunoSEQ multiplex PCR; TCRdb stores in-frame clones only, minus some. The repertoire consists of around 28,000 clones, with around 86% occurring once and the leading ten covering about 0.58%. Source: CD4+ T cells from peripheral blood mononuclear cells, taken in the first trimester of pregnancy. These receptors were obtained from a female donor in good health, enrolled as a control in a pregnancy study.

The chain joins TRBV6-1 to TRBJ1-1; D is ambiguous. Germline V gene lookup returns CDR1 MNHNS and CDR2 SASEGT. This CDR3 has 14 residues. V gave up 2 bases and J gave up 4 bases, with 11 bases separating them. The CDR3 sequence is CASSEIDLSTEAFF. The CDR3 DNA reads as TGTGCCAGCAGTGAAATCGATCTGAGCACTGAAGCTTTCTTT.

The chain uses TRBV7-6 and TRBJ2-7; 7 bases line up with TRBD1. The V segment lost 5 bases and the J segment 6 bases; nucleotides outside the gene matches: 16. CDR1 is SGHVS, CDR2 FNYEAQ, per germline. The CDR3 consists of 16 residues. Here the CDR3 reads CASSAGQAMTLSEQYF. The CDR3, as DNA: TGTGCCAGCAGCGCAGGACAGGCAATGACTTTGAGCGAGCAGTACTTC.

J is TRBJ1-6 and V is TRBV27; a weak D match, TRBD1 (5 bases). Germline CDR1 MNHEY, CDR2 SMNVEV (reference sequence). V lost 6 bases, J lost 0 bases, and 15 bases lay in between. This CDR3 region has 17 residues. The CDR3, as DNA: TGTGCCAGCAGCTCCCGTCCCCAGGGCTCCTATAATTCACCCCTCCACTTT. The encoded protein is CASSSRPQGSYNSPLHF.

The table lists this clone with a few counts. The gene calls are TRBV6-1 and TRBJ1-4, with no clear D. Germline CDR1 is MNHNS and CDR2 is SASEGT. CDR3 size: 14 residues. V was pared by 2 bases and J by 4 bases, with 8 bases between. CDR3 residues: CASSEWQNNEKLFF. CDR3 DNA sequence: TGTGCCAGCAGTGAATGGCAGAATAATGAAAAACTGTTTTTT.

The V gene is TRBV29-1, the J gene TRBJ1-5; 8 nucleotides line up with TRBD1. The J segment lost 5 bases and the V segment lost 7 bases, leaving 7 bases of the junction unmatched. The V gene's germline CDR1 is SQVTM and CDR2 ANQGSEA. The CDR3 runs 13 residues. Here the CDR3 DNA reads TGCAGCGCAGCGGGACAGGACGATCAGCCCCAGCATTTT. This codes for CSAAGQDDQPQHF.

The V gene is TRBV6-1, the J gene TRBJ2-4, with D possibly TRBD1 on 5 matching bases. Trimming cost V 4 bases and J 8 bases, with 12 bases left between them. This CDR3 is 13 amino acids long. Germline loops: CDR1 MNHNS, CDR2 SASEGT. CDR3 nucleotide sequence: TGTGCCAGCAGTGGCCAACCCAGGGACATTCAGTACTTC. Its protein is CASSGQPRDIQYF.

This chain links TRBV6-5 with TRBJ2-5, with 11 bases identical to TRBD2. This CDR3 is built from 16 residues. Trimming cost V 0 bases and J 2 bases; bases outside gene matches: 2. Germline-derived CDR1 and CDR2 are MNHEY and SVGAGI. CDR3 DNA sequence: TGTGCCAGCAGTTACTCGGGACTAGCGGAACAAGAGACCCAGTACTTC. It yields the protein CASSYSGLAEQETQYF.

This clone was seen only once. The chain has TRBV19 and TRBJ2-1; D is uncertain. This CDR3 comprises 16 residues. Germline CDR1 reads LNHDA; CDR2 reads SQIVND (reference sequence). The V gene lost 3 bases and the J gene lost 5 bases, with 17 bases spanning the gap. The DNA of the CDR3 is TGTGCCAGTAGTATTGGTTTAGTTCCCGCCAACAATGAGCAGTTCTTC. This translates into CASSIGLVPANNEQFF.

This CDR3 reads CASIGGGPTDTQYF. In nucleotides, the CDR3 is TGTGCCAGCATTGGGGGGGGGCCCACAGATACGCAGTATTTT. The V gene is TRBV6-1, the J gene TRBJ2-3; possibly TRBD2 for D (7 bases). The CDR3 spans 14 residues. V was trimmed by 7 bases and J by 2 bases, leaving 13 bases between them. From germline, CDR1 is MNHNS and CDR2 SASEGT.

V is TRBV9 and J is TRBJ2-1, with 9 bases fitting TRBD2. V lost 0 bases and J lost 8; bases outside the gene matches: 9. The CDR3 runs 16 residues. Germline CDR1 reads SGDLS; CDR2 reads YYNGEE. CDR3 residues: CASSVVGGRGGDEQFF. CDR3 in DNA: TGTGCCAGCAGCGTAGTGGGCGGGAGGGGAGGTGATGAGCAGTTCTTC.

The chain uses TRBV6-6 and TRBJ1-1; D is uncertain. This CDR3 region has 13 residues. V was shortened by 0 bases and J by 6 bases, with 8 bases between the two germline ends. CDR1 MNHNY and CDR2 SVGAGI come from the germline V gene (reference sequence). The CDR3, as DNA: TGTGCCAGCAGTTACTCGAAGTCAGCTGAAGCTTTCTTT. It yields the protein CASSYSKSAEAFF.

This chain uses TRBV19 with TRBJ2-1; TRBD2 aligns across 9 bases. Germline CDR1 and CDR2: LNHDA and SQIVND (reference sequence). The CDR3 extends over 14 amino acids. The junction had 7 bases not matched to a gene; V was cut back by 4 bases and J by 9 bases. CDR3 residues: CASSKGGGAREQFF. The CDR3 DNA reads TGTGCCAGTAGTAAGGGCGGGGGGGCTCGTGAGCAGTTCTTC.

The V call is TRBV30, the J call TRBJ2-5, with 8 bases that match TRBD2. V lost 2 bases and J lost 0; bases outside the gene matches: 8. CDR1 and CDR2 (germline): GTSNPN, SVGIG (reference sequence). The CDR3 runs to 16 residues. The DNA of the CDR3 is TGTGCCTGGAGTCCTAGGACTAGCCTCTACCAAGAGACCCAGTACTTC. Translating it yields CAWSPRTSLYQETQYF. Variable domain in full (rest from reference TRBV30 and TRBJ2-5): SQTIHQWPATLVQPVGSPLSLECTVEGTSNPNLYWYRQAAGRGLQLLFYSVGIGQISSEVPQNLSASRPQDRQFILSSKKLLLSDSGFYLCAWSPRTSLYQETQYFGPGTRLLVL.

This clone was seen once. The genes are TRBV7-9 and TRBJ2-3, with TRBD2 matching 11 bases. The CDR3 length is 19 residues. CDR1 is SEHNR and CDR2 is FQNEAQ in the germline V gene (reference sequence). With V trimmed by 5 bases and J by 5 bases, 18 bases remained unmatched. The CDR3 DNA reads as TGTGCCAGCAGCCCGGACAGGGCGACTAGCGGGGCCCCGCGAGATACGCAGTATTTT. Translating it yields CASSPDRATSGAPRDTQYF.

This clone occurred once. The gene calls are TRBV6-1 and TRBJ1-2, with D possibly TRBD1 on 6 matching bases. The V end lost 3 bases, the J end lost 4 bases, and 15 bases lay between the germline ends. Germline V gene sequence: CDR1 MNHNS, CDR2 SASEGT. CDR3 length: 15 residues. Written as DNA, the CDR3 is TGTGCCAGCAGTGATCCCACAGGGAATTTCTATGGCTACACCTTC. This sequence encodes CASSDPTGNFYGYTF.

CDR3: CASSAEPSGANVLTF. CDR3 nucleotide sequence: TGTGCCAGCAGCGCGGAGCCATCTGGGGCCAACGTCCTGACTTTC. V gene TRBV6-1 combines with J gene TRBJ2-6; D gene unclear. CDR1 MNHNS and CDR2 SASEGT come from the germline V gene. This CDR3 has 15 residues. Trimming removed 6 bases from V and 1 base from J, with 10 bases in between.

This chain links TRBV7-2 with TRBJ2-3; 10 bases are shared with TRBD2. The CDR3 consists of 15 residues. CDR1 is SGHTA, CDR2 FQGNSA, per germline. V was pared by 5 bases and J by 3 bases, with 5 bases of the junction left unmatched. The chain's CDR3 is CASSQAGGRTDTQYF. CDR3 nucleotide sequence: TGTGCCAGCAGCCAAGCGGGGGGGCGGACAGATACGCAGTATTTT.

The J gene is TRBJ2-1, the V gene TRBV6-1; 7 nucleotides line up with TRBD2. Germline loops: CDR1 MNHNS, CDR2 SASEGT. CDR3 length equals 15 residues. After removal of 5 bases from V and 6 bases from J, the junction contained 10 bases not matched to a gene. CDR3 bases: TGTGCCAGCAGTCCAAGGAGCGGGGTCCCCAATGAGCAGTTCTTC. It specifies CASSPRSGVPNEQFF.

In its sample, this clone was seen a few times. The chain carries TRBV6-5 and TRBJ1-1; tentatively, D is TRBD1 (5 bases). Germline CDR1 and CDR2: MNHEY and SVGAGI. Trimming cost V 6 bases and J 0 bases, with 14 bases left between them. The CDR3 contains 15 residues. The CDR3 DNA follows: TGTGCCAGCAGCCACTGGGGGAGGATGAACACTGAAGCTTTCTTT. Translated: CASSHWGRMNTEAFF.

The rearrangement joins TRBV6-4 to TRBJ2-7; TRBD1 might be the D (6 bases). Trimming pared 5 bases from V and 0 bases from J, leaving 17 bases between. CDR1 and CDR2 (germline): MRHNA, SNTAGT. This CDR3 region has 16 residues. The CDR3 DNA follows: TGTGCCAGCAGTCCAAGTCTCGGACAGAGCTCCTACGAGCAGTACTTC. This codes for CASSPSLGQSSYEQYF.

The V and J genes are TRBV18 and TRBJ2-5; D ambiguous. This CDR3 has 13 residues. Looked up from germline, CDR1 is KGHSH and CDR2 is LQKENI. V lost 3 bases and J 2 bases, leaving 7 bases between the germline ends. CDR3 in amino acids: CASSPSGQETQYF. The CDR3, as DNA: TGTGCCAGCTCACCGTCAGGACAAGAGACCCAGTACTTC.

The rearrangement uses TRBV18 and TRBJ2-5, with no clear D. Germline V CDR1 and CDR2: KGHSH, LQKENI. The CDR3 is made up of 12 amino acids. V gave up 1 base and J gave up 4 bases, with 4 bases separating them. The CDR3: CASSPQPETQYF. CDR3 coding DNA: TGTGCCAGCTCACCACAGCCAGAGACCCAGTACTTC. The full variable domain, completed using reference TRBV18 and TRBJ2-5, is NAGVMQNPRHLVRRRGQEARLRCSPMKGHSHVYWYRQLPEEGLKFMVYLQKENIIDESGMPKERFSAEFPKEGPSILRIQQVVRGDSAAYFCASSPQPETQYFGPGTRLLVL.

The V gene is TRBV5-1, the J gene TRBJ1-6; D gene ambiguous. Germline V CDR1 and CDR2: SGHRS, YFSETQ. This CDR3 contains 14 residues. The V and J ends lost 5 bases and 8 bases respectively, with 14 bases between them. The chain's CDR3 is CASSNSGFDSPLHF. As DNA, the CDR3 is TGCGCCAGCAGTAACAGCGGCTTTGATTCACCCCTCCACTTT.

The V call is TRBV7-2, the J call TRBJ1-4; D may be TRBD1 (5 bases). This CDR3 has 16 amino acids. The germline gives CDR1 SGHTA, CDR2 FQGNSA. Between the trimmed V and J ends, which lost 1 base and 4 bases, there was a span of 13 bases. The CDR3, as DNA: TGTGCCAGCAGCTTAGTATCAGCAGGGAATAATGAAAAACTGTTTTTT. It specifies CASSLVSAGNNEKLFF. Drawing the rest from reference TRBV7-2 and TRBJ1-4, the complete variable domain is GAGVSQSPSNKVTEKGKDVELRCDPISGHTALYWYRQSLGQGLEFLIYFQGNSAPDKSGLPSDRFSAERTGGSVSTLTIQRTQQEDSAVYLCASSLVSAGNNEKLFFGSGTQLSVL.